These T cell receptor beta chains were read from a single sample in a study of blood T cells in healthy people across ages. A single record per CDR3 protein comes from TCRdb applying MiXCR to the 5' RACE reads. The sample contains about 1.7 million distinct CDR3 sequences, roughly 28% of which appear only once. The sample comprised blood. These receptors originate from a woman in her thirties in good health. Each CDR3 is given with its conserved first and last residue. Fields, in order: D gene, clone size, J gene, V gene, CDR3 DNA, CDR3 protein. D genes are given only for firm matches. For some rows the clone size is stated as once, few or many, or as a class when expanded; others skip it.

D gene: TRBD2
clone size: .
J gene: TRBJ2-1
V gene: TRBV3-1
CDR3 DNA: TGTGCCAGCAGCCAAGCACCCCTAGCGGGGGGGTTACACAATGAGCAGTTCTTC
CDR3 protein: CASSQAPLAGGLHNEQFF

D gene: .
clone size: .
J gene: TRBJ1-5
V gene: TRBV6-1
CDR3 DNA: TGTGCCAGCAGTGAAATGCTATATAGCAATCAGCCCCAGCATTTT
CDR3 protein: CASSEMLYSNQPQHF

D gene: .
clone size: .
J gene: TRBJ1-6
V gene: TRBV18
CDR3 DNA: TGTGCCAGCTCCGCATCTCAAAGCTCCTATAATTCACCCCTCCACTTT
CDR3 protein: CASSASQSSYNSPLHF

D gene: TRBD2
clone size: few
J gene: TRBJ2-1
V gene: TRBV11-2
CDR3 DNA: TGTGCCAGCAGCCCAGACACGGGACTAGCGGGAGAGAATGAGCAGTTCTTC
CDR3 protein: CASSPDTGLAGENEQFF

D gene: TRBD2
clone size: .
J gene: TRBJ2-5
V gene: TRBV15
CDR3 DNA: TGTGCCACCAGCGAAGGGAGCGGGGGTGCGTACTTC
CDR3 protein: CATSEGSGGAYF

D gene: .
clone size: .
J gene: TRBJ2-1
V gene: TRBV29-1
CDR3 DNA: TGCAGCGTTGCTGAAGAGGAAAGGACCACTTTTGAGCAGTTCTTC
CDR3 protein: CSVAEEERTTFEQFF

D gene: .
clone size: .
J gene: TRBJ2-7
V gene: TRBV5-1
CDR3 DNA: TGCGCCAGCAGCCGAGGCTCAGAAAGCGAGCAGTACTTC
CDR3 protein: CASSRGSESEQYF

D gene: .
clone size: .
J gene: TRBJ2-7
V gene: TRBV11-2
CDR3 DNA: TGTGCCAGCAGCTCCTACATCGCTTACGAGCAGTACTTC
CDR3 protein: CASSSYIAYEQYF

D gene: TRBD1
clone size: few
J gene: TRBJ1-2
V gene: TRBV5-1
CDR3 DNA: TGCGCCAGCAGCTTGGGGCAGGGGGCCGCAGACGGATATGGCTACACCTTC
CDR3 protein: CASSLGQGAADGYGYTF

D gene: .
clone size: .
J gene: TRBJ2-5
V gene: TRBV19
CDR3 DNA: TGTGCCAGTAGTATTACAGGGCAGGCGGGAGAGCAGTACTTC
CDR3 protein: CASSITGQAGEQYF

D gene: .
clone size: .
J gene: TRBJ1-4
V gene: TRBV6-1
CDR3 DNA: TGTGCCAGCAGTCAAGACACTTCTAATGAAAAACTGTTTTTT
CDR3 protein: CASSQDTSNEKLFF

D gene: .
clone size: .
J gene: TRBJ2-1
V gene: TRBV6-5
CDR3 DNA: TGTGCCAGCAGTTACATTAAGAGCTATGAGCAGTTCTTC
CDR3 protein: CASSYIKSYEQFF

D gene: .
clone size: .
J gene: TRBJ2-3
V gene: TRBV7-2
CDR3 DNA: TGTACCAGCAGCTATGGCACAGATACGCAGTATTTT
CDR3 protein: CTSSYGTDTQYF

D gene: .
clone size: .
J gene: TRBJ1-4
V gene: TRBV7-2
CDR3 DNA: TGTGCCAGCAGCTCCCTGGGAAGGGCAACTAATGAAAAACTGTTTTTT
CDR3 protein: CASSSLGRATNEKLFF

D gene: .
clone size: .
J gene: TRBJ1-2
V gene: TRBV3-1
CDR3 DNA: TGTGCCGGCAGCCAACGACAGTCTAACTATGGCTACACCTTC
CDR3 protein: CAGSQRQSNYGYTF

D gene: TRBD2
clone size: .
J gene: TRBJ2-3
V gene: TRBV10-3
CDR3 DNA: TGTGCCATCAGGGATAGCGGGAGGGGTACAGATACGCAGTATTTT
CDR3 protein: CAIRDSGRGTDTQYF

D gene: .
clone size: many
J gene: TRBJ2-7
V gene: TRBV5-1
CDR3 DNA: TGCGCCAGCAGCCCCGGAGGAGGGTCAGGTTACGAGCAGTACTTC
CDR3 protein: CASSPGGGSGYEQYF

D gene: .
clone size: few
J gene: TRBJ2-7
V gene: TRBV24-1
CDR3 DNA: TGTGCCACCAGGGAGAAGGGAACCTACGAACAGTACTTC
CDR3 protein: CATREKGTYEQYF

D gene: .
clone size: .
J gene: TRBJ2-7
V gene: TRBV5-1
CDR3 DNA: TGCGCCAGCAGCTTGGCTGGCTATTCCTACAATGAGCAGTACTTC
CDR3 protein: CASSLAGYSYNEQYF

D gene: .
clone size: few
J gene: TRBJ2-2
V gene: TRBV4-2
CDR3 DNA: TGTGCCAGCAGCCAAGCCCCGGTTGGGACCGGGGAGCTGTTTTTT
CDR3 protein: CASSQAPVGTGELFF

D gene: TRBD1
clone size: .
J gene: TRBJ1-2
V gene: TRBV7-3
CDR3 DNA: TGTGCCAGCAGCTCGGGACAGGGAGATAGCTACACCTTC
CDR3 protein: CASSSGQGDSYTF

D gene: .
clone size: many
J gene: TRBJ1-4
V gene: TRBV29-1
CDR3 DNA: TGCAGCGTTGCTAACCCTCTAAATGAAAAACTGTTTTTT
CDR3 protein: CSVANPLNEKLFF

D gene: .
clone size: .
J gene: TRBJ1-6
V gene: TRBV14
CDR3 DNA: TGTGCCAGCAGCCAGGACGAGACTTCACCCCTCCACTTT
CDR3 protein: CASSQDETSPLHF

D gene: TRBD1
clone size: many
J gene: TRBJ2-7
V gene: TRBV10-2
CDR3 DNA: TGCGCCAGCAGGGACAGGGGCCACTACGAGCAGTACTTC
CDR3 protein: CASRDRGHYEQYF

D gene: .
clone size: .
J gene: TRBJ2-1
V gene: TRBV7-2
CDR3 DNA: TGTGCCAGCAGCTTTGGGCCCCCCTCCTACAATGAGCAGTTCTTC
CDR3 protein: CASSFGPPSYNEQFF

D gene: .
clone size: many
J gene: TRBJ2-7
V gene: TRBV30
CDR3 DNA: TGTGCCTGGAGTGCCCAGGATGTGTTGGGTTACGAGCAGTACTTC
CDR3 protein: CAWSAQDVLGYEQYF